This TCR beta chain originates from a study of blood T cell repertoires in COVID-19. Study-wide background: Cohort 3 donors counted as recovered after two negative PCRs, clearance, or resolved symptoms. Sources were T cells, B-cell-depleted T cells, or PBMCs; the material itself was cDNA or gDNA.

The CDR3 has 15 amino acids. The germline V gene encodes CDR1 SNHLY and CDR2 FYNNEI. Germline trimming cut 4 bases from V and 3 bases from J; bases unmatched to any gene: 6. In the original workflow: Amplifying reference gene primers gave estimates of nucleated cell counts. Clones were read by immunoSEQ multiplex PCR, and TCRdb kept only the in-frame ones, dropping some. D and trimming were read from the DNA, whereas the V and J calls and clone size are those reported in that table. The table lists approximately 190,000 clones, roughly 86% of them singletons. The participants were between 18 and 89 years old and came from under 25 US areas.

This chain joins TRBV2 and TRBJ1-5; 7 bases align to TRBD1. The sequence was collected from a woman aged 40 to 50 in a cohort exposed to, infected with or recovered from COVID-19 (not recorded which). The sample comprised PBMCs or T cells enriched from blood (not recorded which). CDR3 in amino acids: CASSAQKGANQPQHF. As DNA, the CDR3 is TGTGCCAGCAGTGCCCAAAAGGGGGCCAATCAGCCCCAGCATTTT.